A selection of T cell receptor beta chains follows, all from one sample in a study of PD-L1 blockade in urothelial cancer. Sequencing used immunoSEQ multiplex PCR; TCRdb keeps in-frame clones, though not all of them. The table includes tens of thousands of clones, around three quarters detected once. The material was PBMCs, obtained around atezolizumab (anti-PD-L1) treatment. The receptor set was obtained from a man aged 70-80 years with urothelial cancer. The CDR3 runs from the conserved cysteine through the conserved F or W. The D gene is left open where the match is weak. Clone size appears in some rows only: once, few, many, or a class for an expanded clone.

v_call: TRBV10-1
d_call: TRBD2
clone_size: few
j_call: TRBJ2-2
cdr3_nt: TGCGCCAGCAGTGAGCGGGGGGGTAGAAAGGAGCTGTTTTTT
cdr3_aa: CASSERGGRKELFF

v_call: TRBV7-3
d_call: TRBD1
clone_size: once
j_call: TRBJ2-1
cdr3_nt: TGTGCCAGCAGCTTACAGGGGGCGAATGAGCAGTTCTTC
cdr3_aa: CASSLQGANEQFF

v_call: TRBV29-1
d_call: TRBD1
clone_size: once
j_call: TRBJ2-5
cdr3_nt: TGCAGCGTCCCCGGACAGGGGAGCTGGTACCAAGAGACCCAGTACTTC
cdr3_aa: CSVPGQGSWYQETQYF

v_call: TRBV19
d_call: TRBD1
clone_size: NA
j_call: TRBJ1-2
cdr3_nt: TGTGCCAGTAGAATCGACAGGGCCAGCGGCTACACCTTC
cdr3_aa: CASRIDRASGYTF

v_call: TRBV18
d_call: NA
clone_size: NA
j_call: TRBJ1-1
cdr3_nt: TGTGCCAGCTCAACCGACATGAACACTGAAGCTTTCTTT
cdr3_aa: CASSTDMNTEAFF

v_call: TRBV7-8
d_call: TRBD1
clone_size: NA
j_call: TRBJ1-5
cdr3_nt: TGTGCCAGCAGCTATAGACAGGGGGGTCAGCCCCAGCATTTT
cdr3_aa: CASSYRQGGQPQHF

v_call: TRBV4-1
d_call: TRBD1
clone_size: few
j_call: TRBJ1-2
cdr3_nt: TGCGCCAGCAGCCAAGATAACATACGTGGGACAGGAGCTAACTATGGCTACACCTTC
cdr3_aa: CASSQDNIRGTGANYGYTF

v_call: TRBV5-4
d_call: TRBD1
clone_size: few
j_call: TRBJ1-1
cdr3_nt: TGTGCCAGCAGCCTTGACAGGGGGAACACTGAAGCTTTCTTT
cdr3_aa: CASSLDRGNTEAFF

v_call: TRBV7-2
d_call: NA
clone_size: few
j_call: TRBJ2-1
cdr3_nt: TGTGCCAGCAGCTTAGATCCCATGAGAGAGCAGTTCTTC
cdr3_aa: CASSLDPMREQFF

v_call: TRBV5-1
d_call: NA
clone_size: NA
j_call: TRBJ2-7
cdr3_nt: TGCGCCAGCAGCGTAGAGGGGGGGGCCTACGAGCAGTACTTC
cdr3_aa: CASSVEGGAYEQYF

v_call: TRBV2
d_call: TRBD2
clone_size: NA
j_call: TRBJ2-3
cdr3_nt: TGTGCCAGCAGTCGACTAGCCGCATCAAGAGATACGCAGTATTTT
cdr3_aa: CASSRLAASRDTQYF

v_call: TRBV5-3
d_call: NA
clone_size: NA
j_call: TRBJ2-7
cdr3_nt: TGTGCCAGAAGCTTTATCGATGGAGGGTCCCGGGAGCAGTACTTC
cdr3_aa: CARSFIDGGSREQYF

v_call: TRBV9
d_call: TRBD2
clone_size: NA
j_call: TRBJ2-1
cdr3_nt: TGTGCCAGCAGCTCGATCGGGAGGGCCGAATACAATGAGCAGTTCTTC
cdr3_aa: CASSSIGRAEYNEQFF

v_call: TRBV6-6
d_call: NA
clone_size: NA
j_call: TRBJ1-1
cdr3_nt: TGTGCCAGCAGTTCCCAGATAACTGAAGCTTTCTTT
cdr3_aa: CASSSQITEAFF

v_call: TRBV7-9
d_call: NA
clone_size: few
j_call: TRBJ1-2
cdr3_nt: TGTGCCAGCAGCTCCCGTAGGGGCGACTATGGCTACACCTTC
cdr3_aa: CASSSRRGDYGYTF

v_call: TRBV4-3
d_call: TRBD2
clone_size: NA
j_call: TRBJ2-1
cdr3_nt: TGCGCCAGCAGCCAAGAGGTCCCCATGACTAGCGGGACGTACAATGAGCAGTTCTTC
cdr3_aa: CASSQEVPMTSGTYNEQFF

v_call: TRBV6-1
d_call: NA
clone_size: few
j_call: TRBJ2-5
cdr3_nt: TGTGCCAGCAGTGGTGGAGGGGTGGGCGAGGAGACCCAGTACTTC
cdr3_aa: CASSGGGVGEETQYF

v_call: TRBV7-9
d_call: NA
clone_size: NA
j_call: TRBJ2-3
cdr3_nt: TGTGCCAGCAGCACCGGACAGCTTAGCACAGATACGCAGTATTTT
cdr3_aa: CASSTGQLSTDTQYF

v_call: TRBV18
d_call: TRBD1
clone_size: NA
j_call: TRBJ2-7
cdr3_nt: TGTGCCAGCTCACCGGGACAGGGACTCTCCTACGAGCAGTACTTC
cdr3_aa: CASSPGQGLSYEQYF

v_call: TRBV2
d_call: TRBD1
clone_size: once
j_call: TRBJ1-5
cdr3_nt: TGTGCCAGCAGGGGGACAGGCGGCAATCAGCCCCAGCATTTT
cdr3_aa: CASRGTGGNQPQHF

v_call: TRBV6-5
d_call: NA
clone_size: NA
j_call: TRBJ2-7
cdr3_nt: TGTGCCAGCAGCCTCCGAGTCCGGAGCGAGCAGTACTTC
cdr3_aa: CASSLRVRSEQYF

v_call: TRBV5-1
d_call: NA
clone_size: NA
j_call: TRBJ1-3
cdr3_nt: TGCGCCAGCAGCCTCGGTGGGTCAGGCTCTGGAAACACCATATATTTT
cdr3_aa: CASSLGGSGSGNTIYF